This T cell receptor (beta chain) was recorded in a study of blood T cell repertoires in COVID-19. Study-wide background: Symptom resolution, clearance, or two negative PCRs marked the recovered donors of Cohort 3.

The table came from immunoSEQ multiplex PCR; TCRdb's copy has only in-frame clones and leaves some out. The data show approximately 200,000 clones, around 86% seen once. CDR1 SQVTM and CDR2 ANQGSEA come from the germline V gene. V lost 6 bases and J 8 bases, leaving 13 bases between the germline ends. This CDR3 comprises 12 residues. Participants' own reports of clinical history determined their cohort assignment. The chain has TRBV29-1 and TRBJ1-4; tentatively, D is TRBD1 (6 bases). This clonotype was obtained from a man aged 25 to 45 in a cohort exposed to, infected with or recovered from COVID-19 (not recorded which). The sequenced sample consisted of PBMCs or T cells enriched from blood (not recorded which). CDR3 residues: CSVLQGEEKLFF. The CDR3 DNA sequence: TGCAGCGTCCTACAGGGAGAGGAAAAACTGTTTTTT.